A selection of T cell receptor beta chains follows, all from one sample in a study of beta chain features in type 1 diabetes. The table came from immunoSEQ multiplex PCR; TCRdb's copy has only in-frame clones and leaves some out. The sample consists of 200,000 to 250,000 clones, roughly 10% of them appearing once. Sequenced input: central memory CD4+ T cells from blood. The receptors were sampled from a man in his late teens or twenties in good health. Each CDR3 is given with its conserved first and last residue. D genes are given only for firm matches. Clone sizes are given selectively: once, few, many, or a class where the clone is expanded.

clone_size: few
v_call: TRBV7-2
j_call: TRBJ2-7
d_call: TRBD1
cdr3_length: 14
cdr3_aa: CASSLRQGAREQYF
cdr3_nt: TGTGCCAGCAGCTTAAGGCAGGGGGCGAGGGAGCAGTACTTC

clone_size: -
v_call: TRBV30
j_call: TRBJ1-2
d_call: -
cdr3_length: 13
cdr3_aa: CAWSVKGVYGYTF
cdr3_nt: TGTGCCTGGAGTGTAAAGGGTGTGTATGGCTACACCTTC

clone_size: -
v_call: TRBV5-1
j_call: TRBJ2-7
d_call: TRBD1
cdr3_length: 14
cdr3_aa: CASSSWQGAVEQYF
cdr3_nt: TGCGCCAGCAGCTCGTGGCAGGGGGCAGTCGAGCAGTACTTC

clone_size: -
v_call: TRBV5-5
j_call: TRBJ2-1
d_call: -
cdr3_length: 17
cdr3_aa: CASSPGAEGFRYNEQFF
cdr3_nt: TGTGCCAGCAGCCCGGGGGCAGAGGGTTTTAGGTACAATGAGCAGTTCTTC

clone_size: few
v_call: TRBV29-1
j_call: TRBJ2-1
d_call: TRBD2
cdr3_length: 13
cdr3_aa: CSVTSASYNEQFF
cdr3_nt: TGCAGCGTTACTAGCGCTTCCTACAATGAGCAGTTCTTC

clone_size: once
v_call: TRBV7-2
j_call: TRBJ1-2
d_call: TRBD1
cdr3_length: 15
cdr3_aa: CASSPTPGTGVGYTF
cdr3_nt: TGTGCCAGCAGCCCGACCCCCGGGACAGGGGTTGGCTACACCTTC

clone_size: -
v_call: TRBV5-6
j_call: TRBJ2-3
d_call: TRBD1
cdr3_length: 14
cdr3_aa: CASSTTGYGDTQYF
cdr3_nt: TGTGCCAGCAGCACGACAGGGTATGGAGATACGCAGTATTTT

clone_size: many
v_call: TRBV2
j_call: TRBJ2-6
d_call: TRBD1
cdr3_length: 16
cdr3_aa: CASRTQGAPGANVLTF
cdr3_nt: TGTGCCAGCAGAACTCAGGGGGCGCCCGGGGCCAACGTCCTGACTTTC

clone_size: many
v_call: TRBV4-1
j_call: TRBJ1-5
d_call: -
cdr3_length: 16
cdr3_aa: CASSQDGGIGNQPQHF
cdr3_nt: TGCGCCAGCAGCCAAGATGGGGGGATTGGCAATCAGCCCCAGCATTTT

clone_size: few
v_call: TRBV13
j_call: TRBJ1-2
d_call: -
cdr3_length: 14
cdr3_aa: CASSPSRRDGGYTF
cdr3_nt: TGTGCCAGCAGCCCCTCCCGGCGGGATGGAGGCTACACCTTC

clone_size: -
v_call: TRBV28
j_call: TRBJ2-7
d_call: -
cdr3_length: 14
cdr3_aa: CASSLGQNLKEQYF
cdr3_nt: TGTGCCAGCAGTTTAGGGCAGAACCTTAAAGAGCAGTACTTC

clone_size: -
v_call: TRBV5-1
j_call: TRBJ2-2
d_call: -
cdr3_length: 15
cdr3_aa: CASSLEGRLTGELFF
cdr3_nt: TGCGCCAGCAGCTTGGAGGGCAGACTCACCGGGGAGCTGTTTTTT

clone_size: -
v_call: TRBV5-4
j_call: TRBJ2-4
d_call: TRBD2
cdr3_length: 15
cdr3_aa: CASSLSSGSQNIQYF
cdr3_nt: TGTGCCAGCAGCTTGTCTAGCGGGAGCCAAAACATTCAGTACTTC

clone_size: -
v_call: TRBV7-6
j_call: TRBJ2-1
d_call: TRBD2
cdr3_length: 15
cdr3_aa: CASSITLAGYNEQFF
cdr3_nt: TGTGCCAGCAGTATAACACTAGCGGGGTACAATGAGCAGTTCTTC

clone_size: -
v_call: TRBV5-4
j_call: TRBJ2-5
d_call: TRBD2
cdr3_length: 16
cdr3_aa: CASSCPGTSGRGTQYF
cdr3_nt: TGTGCCAGCAGCTGCCCCGGGACTAGCGGGAGAGGGACCCAGTACTTC

clone_size: -
v_call: TRBV29-1
j_call: TRBJ1-4
d_call: -
cdr3_length: 11
cdr3_aa: CSALVNEKLFF
cdr3_nt: TGCAGCGCCTTGGTTAATGAAAAACTGTTTTTT

clone_size: few
v_call: TRBV18
j_call: TRBJ2-5
d_call: -
cdr3_length: 13
cdr3_aa: CASSPPAVETQYF
cdr3_nt: TGTGCCAGCTCACCACCGGCCGTGGAGACCCAGTACTTC

clone_size: -
v_call: TRBV19
j_call: TRBJ2-7
d_call: TRBD1
cdr3_length: 14
cdr3_aa: CASSIGQGTYEQYF
cdr3_nt: TGTGCCAGTAGTATTGGACAGGGAACCTACGAGCAGTACTTC

clone_size: -
v_call: TRBV7-6
j_call: TRBJ2-2
d_call: -
cdr3_length: 17
cdr3_aa: CASSERGDNFYTGELFF
cdr3_nt: TGTGCCAGCAGCGAGAGAGGGGACAATTTTTACACCGGGGAGCTGTTTTTT

clone_size: few
v_call: TRBV9
j_call: TRBJ1-2
d_call: -
cdr3_length: 13
cdr3_aa: CASSVEINYGYTF
cdr3_nt: TGTGCCAGCAGCGTAGAGATAAACTATGGCTACACCTTC

clone_size: -
v_call: TRBV27
j_call: TRBJ2-1
d_call: -
cdr3_length: 13
cdr3_aa: CASSFYRESEQFF
cdr3_nt: TGTGCCAGCAGTTTTTACAGGGAAAGTGAGCAGTTCTTC

clone_size: -
v_call: TRBV25-1
j_call: TRBJ2-3
d_call: TRBD2
cdr3_length: 17
cdr3_aa: CASSEYKASGSTDTQYF
cdr3_nt: TGTGCCAGCAGTGAATATAAGGCTAGCGGGAGCACAGATACGCAGTATTTT

clone_size: few
v_call: TRBV7-2
j_call: TRBJ2-1
d_call: TRBD2
cdr3_length: 14
cdr3_aa: CASGSGSSYNEQFF
cdr3_nt: TGTGCCAGCGGCAGCGGGAGCTCCTACAATGAGCAGTTCTTC

clone_size: many
v_call: TRBV18
j_call: TRBJ2-1
d_call: -
cdr3_length: 14
cdr3_aa: CASSPPSGFNEQFF
cdr3_nt: TGTGCCAGCTCACCACCGTCGGGGTTCAATGAGCAGTTCTTC

clone_size: many
v_call: TRBV10-3
j_call: TRBJ2-3
d_call: -
cdr3_length: 15
cdr3_aa: CAIRGHLTSTDTQYF
cdr3_nt: TGTGCCATCAGAGGACATTTGACTAGCACAGATACGCAGTATTTT

clone_size: -
v_call: TRBV5-1
j_call: TRBJ1-4
d_call: -
cdr3_length: 15
cdr3_aa: CASSATGTTNEKLFF
cdr3_nt: TGCGCCAGCAGCGCCACAGGGACAACTAATGAAAAACTGTTTTTT

clone_size: few
v_call: TRBV7-2
j_call: TRBJ2-7
d_call: -
cdr3_length: 14
cdr3_aa: CASSLDHTSYEQYF
cdr3_nt: TGTGCCAGCAGCTTAGATCATACGTCCTACGAGCAGTACTTC

clone_size: -
v_call: TRBV28
j_call: TRBJ1-5
d_call: -
cdr3_length: 14
cdr3_aa: CASSTRVHNQPQHF
cdr3_nt: TGTGCCAGCAGTACAAGGGTCCACAATCAGCCCCAGCATTTT

clone_size: few
v_call: TRBV6-5
j_call: TRBJ1-1
d_call: TRBD1
cdr3_length: 15
cdr3_aa: CASSYSRTGGTEAFF
cdr3_nt: TGTGCCAGCAGTTACTCCCGGACAGGGGGCACTGAAGCTTTCTTT